Below, 21 T cell receptor beta chains from the same sample are listed, as sequenced in a study of beta chain features in type 1 diabetes. Every isolated RNA sample was fully reverse transcribed, so sequencing captured expressed TCRB transcripts. Some clones are missing from TCRdb's copy, which holds only in-frame ones; the method was immunoSEQ multiplex PCR. The sample records tens of thousands of clones, roughly 60% being singletons. Sequencing was carried out using Tregs from blood. Receptors originate from a woman aged 18-29 years in good health.

This clone was seen a handful of times. This chain joins TRBV7-2 and TRBJ2-1; 11 nucleotides match TRBD2. Germline CDR1 SGHTA, CDR2 FQGNSA. This CDR3 contains 15 residues. The V segment lost 4 bases and the J segment 4 bases; nucleotides outside the gene matches: 3. This CDR3 reads CASSWGLADYNEQFF. The DNA of the CDR3 is TGTGCCAGCAGCTGGGGACTAGCGGATTACAATGAGCAGTTCTTC.

The V call is TRBV2, the J call TRBJ2-1, with D possibly matching TRBD2 (6 bases). The germline gives CDR1 SNHLY, CDR2 FYNNEI. CDR3 size: 15 residues. V lost 6 bases and J 3 bases, leaving 15 bases between the germline ends. The CDR3 nucleotides are TGTGCCAGCAGGCAAAGACTAGGTTTCTACAATGAGCAGTTCTTC. It is translated as CASRQRLGFYNEQFF.

By sample fraction, this clone is medium-sized. CDR3 bases: TGTGCCAGCAGGGGACGGACAGCAATAACTTCACCCCTCCACTTT. It specifies CASRGRTAITSPLHF. The chain is built from TRBV2 and TRBJ1-6, with D possibly being TRBD1 (6 bases). From germline, CDR1 is SNHLY and CDR2 FYNNEI. The CDR3 length is 15 residues. Trimming removed 6 bases at V and 9 bases at J, with 18 bases between.

The chain is built from TRBV5-1 and TRBJ2-5; TRBD1 is a possible D gene (5 bases). The V end lost 0 bases, the J end lost 5 bases, and 8 bases lay between the germline ends. Per germline, CDR1 SGHRS and CDR2 YFSETQ. The CDR3 covers 13 residues. The CDR3 coding sequence is TGCGCCAGCAGCTTGGGACAGCTGGAGACCCAGTACTTC. Translation: CASSLGQLETQYF. The full variable domain, rest sourced from reference TRBV5-1 and TRBJ2-5, is KAGVTQTPRYLIKTRGQQVTLSCSPISGHRSVSWYQQTPGQGLQFLFEYFSETQRNKGNFPGRFSGRQFSNSRSEMNVSTLELGDSALYLCASSLGQLETQYFGPGTRLLVL.

V is TRBV29-1 and J is TRBJ2-5; D perhaps matches TRBD2 (7 bases). The J call may be faulty, since TRBJ2-7 better matches the DNA end. The CDR3 consists of 14 residues. Germline values: CDR1 SQVTM, CDR2 ANQGSEA. This CDR3 reads CSVEQRGAANEQYF. CDR3 DNA sequence: TGCAGCGTTGAACAACGGGGGGCGGCCAACGAGCAGTACTTC.

The CDR3 DNA follows: TGTGCCAGCAGCTCAGAACCGGGAAAGCAGTACTTC. Translated, it gives CASSSEPGKQYF. The rearrangement uses TRBV7-9 and TRBJ2-7, with TRBD2 as a possible D gene (5 bases). The CDR3 loop spans 12 amino acids. V shed 4 bases and J shed 8 bases, with 12 bases lying between them. Germline CDR1 and CDR2: SEHNR and FQNEAQ (reference sequence).

The chain combines TRBV5-1 with TRBJ1-2; perhaps TRBD1 as D (5 bases). The CDR3 is 14 amino acids. Germline loops: CDR1 SGHRS, CDR2 YFSETQ. V was shortened by 4 bases and J by 9 bases, with 19 bases between the two germline ends. The CDR3 sequence: CASSQGRTTMSYTF. The CDR3 nucleotides are TGCGCCAGCAGCCAGGGCCGAACTACTATGAGCTACACCTTC.

CDR3 DNA: TGCGCCAGCAGCTCCCCCCTCGGGGGGCCGAACACCGGGGAGCTGTTTTTT. This codes for CASSSPLGGPNTGELFF. The rearrangement uses TRBV5-1 and TRBJ2-2, with a possible D match to TRBD2 (7 bases). Trimming took 3 bases from V and 0 from J, leaving 15 bases between them. The CDR3 runs 17 residues. Germline CDR1 SGHRS, CDR2 YFSETQ.

The V and J genes are TRBV2 and TRBJ2-7; D is ambiguous. The CDR3 contains 15 residues. V was pared by 3 bases and J by 5 bases, with 17 bases between. The V gene's germline CDR1 is SNHLY and CDR2 FYNNEI. CDR3 residues: CASSDRSAGSNEQYF. The CDR3 region has the DNA TGTGCCAGCAGTGATAGGAGTGCCGGGTCTAACGAGCAGTACTTC.

This clone was recorded a few times. The chain couples TRBV19 to TRBJ2-7; 10 nucleotides agree with TRBD2. V dropped 0 bases and J dropped 3; count of bases not matched to a gene: 5. The germline CDR1 and CDR2 sequences are LNHDA and SQIVND (reference sequence). The CDR3 is made up of 16 amino acids. DNA for the CDR3: TGTGCCAGTAGTATAGATAGTCCTAGCGGGAGCTACGAGCAGTACTTC. Amino acids: CASSIDSPSGSYEQYF.

The rearrangement joins TRBV7-2 to TRBJ1-2, with D possibly matching TRBD1 (6 bases). The CDR3 is 13 residues long. Germline V gives CDR1 SGHTA, CDR2 FQGNSA. V was trimmed by 6 bases and J by 2 bases, leaving 10 bases between them. The CDR3 spells CASRVTGNYGYTF. The CDR3 DNA reads TGTGCCAGCAGGGTTACAGGGAACTATGGCTACACCTTC.

The chain links TRBV29-1 to TRBJ2-7; a possible D gene is TRBD2 (7 bases). CDR3 length: 15 residues. CDR1 is SQVTM and CDR2 is ANQGSEA in the germline V gene. Trimming removed 7 bases at V and 0 bases at J, with 19 bases between. The CDR3 sequence is CSAVGGAESSYEQYF. The CDR3 nucleotides are TGCAGCGCGGTGGGGGGGGCGGAAAGCTCCTACGAGCAGTACTTC.

This clone was observed a handful of times. The chain links TRBV4-3 to TRBJ2-5; weak D call: TRBD1 (6 bases). The CDR3 spans 15 residues. Germline values: CDR1 LGHNA, CDR2 YSLEER. V lost 1 base and J lost 2, with 11 bases in between. Written as DNA, the CDR3 is TGCGCCAGCAGCCAAGTTCTGGGGGCGCAAGAGACCCAGTACTTC. It yields the protein CASSQVLGAQETQYF.

CDR3: CASSGSGTRAREQFF. CDR3 coding DNA: TGTGCCAGCAGCGGCTCCGGGACTAGGGCCCGGGAGCAGTTCTTC. V usage is TRBV9 and J usage is TRBJ2-1; 8 bases agree with TRBD2. CDR1 SGDLS and CDR2 YYNGEE come from the germline V gene. The CDR3 contains 15 residues. V lost 3 bases, J lost 10 bases, and 12 bases stayed unmatched.

The CDR3 reads CASSAGSPMEKNIQYF. The CDR3 nucleotides are TGTGCCAGCAGCGCAGGGTCGCCGATGGAGAAAAACATTCAGTACTTC. The rearrangement links TRBV9 to TRBJ2-4; the D gene is possibly TRBD1 (5 bases). The CDR3 totals 16 residues. V lost 3 bases and J lost 4, with 17 bases in between. Germline V CDR1 and CDR2: SGDLS, YYNGEE. Variable domain in full (rest from reference TRBV9 and TRBJ2-4): DSGVTQTPKHLITATGQRVTLRCSPRSGDLSVYWYQQSLDQGLQFLIQYYNGEERAKGNILERFSAQQFPDLHSELNLSSLELGDSALYFCASSAGSPMEKNIQYFGAGTRLSVL.

This sequence joins TRBV7-2 and TRBJ1-1, with D perhaps matching TRBD1 (5 bases). Germline V gene data show CDR1 as SGHTA and CDR2 as FQGNSA. The CDR3 length is 13 residues. V lost 5 bases, J lost 6 bases, and 13 bases lay in between. The CDR3 DNA sequence: TGTGCCAGCAGCCCCAGGGTGGACGCTGAAGCTTTCTTT. Its protein is CASSPRVDAEAFF.

This clone was counted only a few times. The chain employs TRBV20-1 and TRBJ1-1, with D unresolved. V dropped 2 bases and J dropped 8 bases, with 9 bases sitting between them. Per germline, CDR1 DFQATT and CDR2 SNEGSKA (reference sequence). The CDR3 runs 11 residues. The CDR3: CSARSNSEAFF. As DNA, the CDR3 is TGCAGTGCTAGAAGTAACAGCGAAGCTTTCTTT.

The rearrangement uses TRBV7-9 and TRBJ2-7; the match to TRBD1 covers 7 bases. This CDR3 spans 14 amino acids. The germline gives CDR1 SEHNR, CDR2 FQNEAQ (reference sequence). Unmatched junction bases numbered 9, after V lost 2 bases and J lost 8 bases. This chain's CDR3 is CASSLLGQDGKQYF. DNA of the CDR3: TGTGCCAGCAGCTTATTAGGACAGGATGGCAAGCAGTACTTC.

This sequence joins TRBV30 and TRBJ1-2, with 7 bases identical to TRBD1. Germline values: CDR1 GTSNPN, CDR2 SVGIG (reference sequence). This CDR3 spans 13 amino acids. Trimming took 7 bases from V and 0 from J; bases not matched to a gene: 5. The CDR3 loop is CAFEDRTNYGYTF. The DNA for the CDR3 is TGTGCCTTTGAGGACAGGACTAACTATGGCTACACCTTC.

This chain links TRBV13 with TRBJ1-2; D gene unclear. The CDR3 totals 14 residues. Trimming removed 7 bases from V and 2 bases from J, with 14 bases in between. Germline values: CDR1 PRHDT, CDR2 FYEKMQ (reference sequence). CDR3 bases: TGTGCCAGCACCCTAGCCCACACCAACTATGGCTACACCTTC. Protein: CASTLAHTNYGYTF.

This chain uses TRBV4-1 with TRBJ2-3; 8 bases map to TRBD2. Trimming at V came to 0 bases and at J to 1 base, leaving 9 bases not matched to a gene. Germline V gene data show CDR1 as MGHRA and CDR2 as YSYEKL. The CDR3 has 18 residues. CDR3 sequence: CASSQEGGAGARTDTQYF. Written as DNA, the CDR3 is TGCGCCAGCAGCCAAGAGGGCGGAGCGGGGGCTCGCACAGATACGCAGTATTTT.